Detailed here is one TCR beta chain. Additional DNA sequences in this sample encode the identical CDR3. CDR1 and CDR2 from the germline V gene are SGDLS and YYNGEE. CDR3 length: 15 amino acids. V lost 6 bases, J lost 9 bases, and 14 bases stayed unmatched. This sample is drawn from a study of cytomegalovirus exposure and HLA in healthy donors. The PCR had 60 Vbeta and 13 Jbeta primers. Data came from immunoSEQ multiplex PCR; TCRdb stores just in-frame clones and leaves some out. The data contain around 20,000 clones, 84% of them seen just once; the ten biggest clones take up about a fifth. The V call is TRBV9, the J call TRBJ2-3, with 9 nucleotides matching TRBD2. The sequenced sample was PBMCs. This receptor was taken from a human donor in good health. This chain's CDR3 is CASNPTGTSHTTQYF. CDR3 in DNA: TGTGCCAGCAACCCGACCGGGACTAGCCACACGACGCAGTATTTT.